Presented here are 22 T cell receptor beta chains from one specimen sequenced in a study of vaccination effects on CD4 cells after COVID-19. The method was immunoSEQ multiplex PCR; TCRdb's version includes in-frame clones alone and lacks a portion of them. The table includes about 25,000 clones, 65% to 80% detected once. For these receptors, no antigen is known. When nine to ten days of culture had elapsed, CD4+ T cells were isolated. Source: CD4+ T cells from PBMCs cultured without peptide, taken before COVID-19 vaccination. These receptors were collected from a human donor who received a COVID-19 vaccine.

V and J are TRBV3-1 (or the pseudogene TRBV3-2) and TRBJ1-1, with D possibly TRBD1 on 6 matching bases. The CDR3 sequence is 12 residues long. V lost 6 bases, J lost 7 bases, and 12 bases lay in between. Germline assignment: CDR1 LGHDT and CDR2 YNNKEL (reference sequence). This chain's CDR3 is CASSLTGIEAFF. CDR3 in DNA: TGTGCCAGCAGTTTGACAGGTATTGAAGCTTTCTTT.

As concerns this clone: The same CDR3 arises from other DNA sequences in this sample as well. The CDR3, as DNA: TGTGCCAGCTCACCAGGGGGACAAGAGACCCAGTACTTC. The encoded protein is CASSPGGQETQYF. The chain is built from TRBV18 and TRBJ2-5; D might be TRBD1 or TRBD2, each matching 5 bases. This CDR3 has 13 amino acids. V shed 2 bases and J shed 2 bases, with 6 bases lying between them. Germline assignment: CDR1 KGHSH and CDR2 LQKENI.

The chain has TRBV12-5 and TRBJ2-5; TRBD1 matches at 7 bases. The CDR3 is made up of 18 amino acids. Germline loops: CDR1 LGHNT, CDR2 FRNRAP. Germline trimming cut 2 bases from V and 2 bases from J; bases unmatched to any gene: 14. The CDR3 nucleotides read TGTGCTAGTGGTTTGACACCAAAGGACAGGACTGGGCAAGAGACCCAGTACTTC. It codes for CASGLTPKDRTGQETQYF.

This chain uses TRBV10-3 with TRBJ1-6; no definite D call. Germline V gene sequence: CDR1 ENHRY, CDR2 SYGVKD. The CDR3 totals 15 residues. V dropped 6 bases and J dropped 5 bases, with 14 bases sitting between them. CDR3 bases: TGTGCCATCAGACCTTCCGACGGAAATAATTCACCCCTCCACTTT. Translated, it gives CAIRPSDGNNSPLHF.

This chain connects TRBV5-1 to TRBJ2-3; TRBD2 aligns across 13 bases. Losses at the gene ends were 3 bases for V and 1 base for J; bases not matched to a gene: 14. The CDR3 has 20 amino acids. The V gene's germline CDR1 is SGHRS and CDR2 YFSETQ. This CDR3 is CASSSGLAGALGRGTDTQYF. CDR3 DNA sequence: TGCGCCAGCAGCTCAGGACTAGCGGGGGCCCTAGGTCGCGGCACAGATACGCAGTATTTT.

V and J are TRBV7-2 and TRBJ1-3, with D unclear. Germline V CDR1 and CDR2: SGHTA, FQGNSA. Trimming took 5 bases from V and 4 from J, leaving 18 bases between them. This CDR3 contains 16 residues. The CDR3 protein is CASSPLGGVGGNTIYF. CDR3 sequence (DNA): TGTGCCAGCAGCCCCCTAGGCGGAGTTGGAGGAAACACCATATATTTT.

The chain links TRBV6-2 or TRBV6-3 to TRBJ2-2, with TRBD2 matching 12 bases. CDR1 is MNHEY and CDR2 is SVGEGT in the germline V gene. With 6 bases clipped from V and 1 base from J, the junction kept 9 bases outside the gene matches. The CDR3 sequence is 18 residues long. CDR3 sequence reads: CASSFTSGGLLNTGELFF. CDR3 nucleotide sequence: TGTGCCAGCAGCTTCACTAGCGGGGGGCTATTGAACACCGGGGAGCTGTTTTTT.

The chain employs TRBV11-2 and TRBJ2-7; 9 bases agree with TRBD1. V shed 5 bases and J 6 bases; nucleotides not matched to a gene: 8. CDR1 SGHAT and CDR2 FQNNGV come from the germline V gene. This CDR3 is 14 amino acids long. CDR3 nucleotides: TGTGCCAGCAGCAAAGTGGGACAGGGCACCGAGCAGTACTTC. Its translation: CASSKVGQGTEQYF.

This chain's CDR3 is CASSSVLGGEETQYF. The DNA of the CDR3 is TGCGCCAGCAGCTCTGTCCTGGGGGGCGAAGAGACCCAGTACTTC. J is TRBJ2-5 and V is TRBV5-1, with D tentatively TRBD1 or TRBD2 (6 bases each). This CDR3 contains 15 residues. Germline V CDR1 and CDR2: SGHRS, YFSETQ. V was shortened by 3 bases and J by 3 bases, with 15 bases between the two germline ends.

The chain combines TRBV14 with TRBJ1-2; D not resolved. V lost 0 bases, J lost 4 bases, and 12 bases lay in between. Looked up from germline, CDR1 is SGHDN and CDR2 is FVKESK. There are 15 residues in the CDR3. The CDR3 here is CASSQDRSQPYGYTF. In nucleotides, the CDR3 is TGTGCCAGCAGCCAAGATCGGTCCCAGCCCTATGGCTACACCTTC.

This sequence joins TRBV4-3 and TRBJ2-2; the D gene is possibly TRBD2 (6 bases). The V gene lost 0 bases and the J gene lost 4 bases, with 9 bases spanning the gap. This CDR3 has 15 residues. Per germline, CDR1 LGHNA and CDR2 YSLEER. The CDR3 DNA is TGCGCCAGCAGCCAAGAAGGGACTCCCACCGGGGAGCTGTTTTTT. The encoded protein is CASSQEGTPTGELFF.

This clone was seen a handful of times. This sequence joins TRBV19 and TRBJ1-1; D remains unclear. Germline values: CDR1 LNHDA, CDR2 SQIVND (reference sequence). V lost 10 bases and J lost 5, with 14 bases in between. The CDR3 consists of 12 residues. This chain's CDR3 is CATVSQVTEAFF. The CDR3 region has the DNA TGTGCCACCGTCAGTCAGGTGACTGAAGCTTTCTTT. Filled out from reference TRBV19 and TRBJ1-1, the complete variable domain reads DGGITQSPKYLFRKEGQNVTLSCEQNLNHDAMYWYRQDPGQGLRLIYYSQIVNDFQKGDIAEGYSVSREKKESFPLTVTSAQKNPTAFYLCATVSQVTEAFFGQGTRLTVV.

The rearrangement joins TRBV28 to TRBJ2-5; 8 bases agree with TRBD1. The junction had 10 bases not matched to a gene; V was cut back by 2 bases and J by 2 bases. Germline assignment: CDR1 MDHEN and CDR2 SYDVKM. The CDR3 has 17 amino acids. The CDR3 region is CASSLQGAPGRQETQYF. The CDR3 region has the DNA TGTGCCAGCAGTTTACAGGGGGCCCCAGGTCGGCAAGAGACCCAGTACTTC.

The gene calls are TRBV27 and TRBJ2-5; unclear D gene. This CDR3 has 15 residues. The V gene's germline CDR1 is MNHEY and CDR2 SMNVEV (reference sequence). Trimming shortened V by 4 bases and J by 7 bases, and 19 bases separated the two germline ends. Written as DNA, the CDR3 is TGTGCCAGCAGTTCTGGGTGGAACACCTTGGGGACCCAGTACTTC. Amino acids: CASSSGWNTLGTQYF.

This clone was counted between two and nine times. This chain uses TRBV24-1 with TRBJ2-2; the D gene is possibly TRBD1 (5 bases). Germline V gene lookup returns CDR1 KGHDR and CDR2 SFDVKD. The CDR3 is 12 residues long. Trimming pared 7 bases from V and 5 bases from J, leaving 7 bases between. The CDR3 sequence is CATRAGTGELFF. The CDR3 region has the DNA TGTGCCACCAGGGCAGGGACCGGGGAGCTGTTTTTT.

The V gene is TRBV7-2, the J gene TRBJ2-1; no firm D call. The V and J ends lost 4 bases and 6 bases respectively, with 4 bases between them. The CDR3 is 11 amino acids. Germline CDR1 reads SGHTA; CDR2 reads FQGNSA. The CDR3 region has the DNA TGTGCCAGCAGCTCCGCCAATGAGCAGTTCTTC. Its protein is CASSSANEQFF.

The rearrangement links TRBV2 to TRBJ2-2; TRBD2 is a possible D gene (6 bases). Deletions cut 6 bases from V and 4 bases from J, with 21 bases between. CDR3 length equals 17 residues. Germline CDR1 is SNHLY and CDR2 is FYNNEI. CDR3 nucleotide sequence: TGTGCCAGCAGGGCCCCTTCGGGACTCCGGGGCACCGGGGAGCTGTTTTTT. It specifies CASRAPSGLRGTGELFF.

J is TRBJ2-5 and V is TRBV5-1; D possibly uses TRBD1 or TRBD2 (5 bases each). Germline values: CDR1 SGHRS, CDR2 YFSETQ. The CDR3 length is 17 residues. Trimming left V 0 bases short and J 1 base short, with 16 bases between. The CDR3 nucleotides read TGCGCCAGCAGCTTGGTGCTTGGGGGAGCTTCCCAAGAGACCCAGTACTTC. Its translation: CASSLVLGGASQETQYF.

The V and J genes are TRBV5-1 and TRBJ1-4; D unclear. Germline V gives CDR1 SGHRS, CDR2 YFSETQ. Trimming took 1 base from V and 5 from J, leaving 9 bases between them. The length of the CDR3 is 14 residues. CDR3 loop: CASSLTPENEKLFF. CDR3 bases: TGCGCCAGCAGCTTGACGCCTGAGAATGAAAAACTGTTTTTT.

The chain links TRBV7-9 to TRBJ1-2; 8 bases match TRBD1. V was pared by 8 bases and J by 7 bases, with 24 bases of the junction left unmatched. The CDR3 loop spans 18 amino acids. Germline-derived CDR1 and CDR2 are SEHNR and FQNEAQ (reference sequence). CDR3 protein: CASSRPQGALGIMAGYTF. CDR3 sequence (DNA): TGTGCCAGCTCACGTCCTCAGGGGGCGCTGGGTATTATGGCTGGCTACACCTTC. The variable domain in full, completed from reference TRBV7-9 and TRBJ1-2, reads DTGVSQNPRHKITKRGQNVTFRCDPISEHNRLYWYRQTLGQGPEFLTYFQNEAQLEKSRLLSDRFSAERPKGSFSTLEIQRTEQGDSAMYLCASSRPQGALGIMAGYTFGSGTRLTVV.

The J gene is TRBJ2-2, the V gene TRBV6-2 or TRBV6-3; weak D call: TRBD2 (5 bases). The CDR3 runs to 17 residues. V lost 5 bases to trimming and J lost 7 bases, with 23 bases between them. From germline, CDR1 is MNHEY and CDR2 SVGEGT. CDR3: CASSIPNVGWESGELFF. CDR3 sequence (DNA): TGTGCCAGCAGTATCCCCAACGTTGGTTGGGAGAGCGGGGAGCTGTTTTTT.

The chain links TRBV27 to TRBJ1-2; 9 bases are shared with TRBD1. The CDR3 is 15 amino acids. The ends lost 5 bases at V and 4 bases at J; junction bases unmatched: 8. The V gene's germline CDR1 is MNHEY and CDR2 SMNVEV (reference sequence). In DNA, the CDR3 is TGTGCCAGCAGTATGAGGACAGGGGCCGTCTATGGCTACACCTTC. It yields the protein CASSMRTGAVYGYTF.